Included here is one TCR beta chain sequence, with context. The authors' processing: From reference gene primer amplification, estimates of nucleated cell counts were derived. Sequenced by immunoSEQ multiplex PCR; TCRdb stores in-frame clones only, minus some. Clone size and the V and J calls come from that table; the DNA yielded D and trimming. The sample yields under 300,000 clones, around 83% seen once. This record belongs to a study of blood T cell repertoires in COVID-19. In the study overall: Collection of acute and convalescent COVID-19 samples took place in the United States, Italy and Spain. T cells, B-cell-depleted T cells, or PBMCs supplied cDNA or gDNA.

With V trimmed by 2 bases and J by 1 base, 1 base remained unmatched. There are 16 residues in the CDR3. Germline CDR1 SGHAT, CDR2 FQDESV (reference sequence). This receptor was taken from a man older than 75 with acute or convalescent COVID-19. The genes are TRBV11-1 and TRBJ2-2; 10 nucleotides align to TRBD2. Material: peripheral blood. The DNA of the CDR3 is TGTGCCAGCAGCTTATTAGCGGGAGGGAACACCGGGGAGCTGTTTTTT. Its protein product is CASSLLAGGNTGELFF.